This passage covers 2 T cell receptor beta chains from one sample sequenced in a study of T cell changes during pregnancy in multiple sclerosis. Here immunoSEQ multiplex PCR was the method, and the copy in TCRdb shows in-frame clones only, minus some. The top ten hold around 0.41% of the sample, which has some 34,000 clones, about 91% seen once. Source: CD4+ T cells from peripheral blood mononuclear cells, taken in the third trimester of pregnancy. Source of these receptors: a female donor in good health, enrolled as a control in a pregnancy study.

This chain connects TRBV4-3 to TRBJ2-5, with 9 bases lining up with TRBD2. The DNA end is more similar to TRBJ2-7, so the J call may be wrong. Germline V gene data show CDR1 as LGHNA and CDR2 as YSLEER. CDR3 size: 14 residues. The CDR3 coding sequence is TGCGCCAGCAGCCGCGGGACTAGCAGCGGCGAGCAGTACTTC. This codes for CASSRGTSSGEQYF.

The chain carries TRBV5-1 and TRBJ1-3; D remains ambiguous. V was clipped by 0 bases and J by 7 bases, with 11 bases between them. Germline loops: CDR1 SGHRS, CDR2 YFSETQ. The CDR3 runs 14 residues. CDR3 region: CASSLERGQNTIYF. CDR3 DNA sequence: TGCGCCAGCAGCTTGGAGAGAGGGCAGAACACCATATATTTT. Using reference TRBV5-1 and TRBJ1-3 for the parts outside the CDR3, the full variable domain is KAGVTQTPRYLIKTRGQQVTLSCSPISGHRSVSWYQQTPGQGLQFLFEYFSETQRNKGNFPGRFSGRQFSNSRSEMNVSTLELGDSALYLCASSLERGQNTIYFGEGSWLTVV.